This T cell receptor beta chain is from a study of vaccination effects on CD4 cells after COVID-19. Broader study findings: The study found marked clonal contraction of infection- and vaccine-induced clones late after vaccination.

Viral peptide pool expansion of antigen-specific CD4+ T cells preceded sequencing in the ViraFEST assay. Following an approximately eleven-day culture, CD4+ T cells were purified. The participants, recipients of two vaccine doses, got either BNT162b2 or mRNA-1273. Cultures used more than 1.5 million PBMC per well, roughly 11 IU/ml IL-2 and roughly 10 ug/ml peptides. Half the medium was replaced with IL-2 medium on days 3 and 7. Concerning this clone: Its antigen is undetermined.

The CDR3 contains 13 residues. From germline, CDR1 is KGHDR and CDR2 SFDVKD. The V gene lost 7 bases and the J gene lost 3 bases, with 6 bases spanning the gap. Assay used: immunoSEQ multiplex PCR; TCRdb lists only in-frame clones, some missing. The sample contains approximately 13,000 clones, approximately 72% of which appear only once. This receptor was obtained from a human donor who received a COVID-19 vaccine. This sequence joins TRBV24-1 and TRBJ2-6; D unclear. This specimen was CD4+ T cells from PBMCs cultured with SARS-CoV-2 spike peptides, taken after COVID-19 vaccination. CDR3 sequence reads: CATRDIGANVLTF. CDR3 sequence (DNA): TGTGCCACCAGGGATATTGGGGCCAACGTCCTGACTTTC.